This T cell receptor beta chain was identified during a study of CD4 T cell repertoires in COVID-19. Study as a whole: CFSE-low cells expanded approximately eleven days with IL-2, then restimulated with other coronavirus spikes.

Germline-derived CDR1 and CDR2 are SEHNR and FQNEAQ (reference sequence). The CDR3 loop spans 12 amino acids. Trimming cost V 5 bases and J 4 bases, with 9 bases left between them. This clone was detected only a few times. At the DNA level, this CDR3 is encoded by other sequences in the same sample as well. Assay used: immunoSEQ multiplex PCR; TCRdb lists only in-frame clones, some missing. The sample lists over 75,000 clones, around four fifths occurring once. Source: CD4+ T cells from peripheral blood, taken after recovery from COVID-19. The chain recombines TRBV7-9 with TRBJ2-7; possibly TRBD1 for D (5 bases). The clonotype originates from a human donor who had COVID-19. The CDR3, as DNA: TGTGCCAGCAGCCCGACAGATTACGAGCAGTACTTC. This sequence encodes CASSPTDYEQYF.